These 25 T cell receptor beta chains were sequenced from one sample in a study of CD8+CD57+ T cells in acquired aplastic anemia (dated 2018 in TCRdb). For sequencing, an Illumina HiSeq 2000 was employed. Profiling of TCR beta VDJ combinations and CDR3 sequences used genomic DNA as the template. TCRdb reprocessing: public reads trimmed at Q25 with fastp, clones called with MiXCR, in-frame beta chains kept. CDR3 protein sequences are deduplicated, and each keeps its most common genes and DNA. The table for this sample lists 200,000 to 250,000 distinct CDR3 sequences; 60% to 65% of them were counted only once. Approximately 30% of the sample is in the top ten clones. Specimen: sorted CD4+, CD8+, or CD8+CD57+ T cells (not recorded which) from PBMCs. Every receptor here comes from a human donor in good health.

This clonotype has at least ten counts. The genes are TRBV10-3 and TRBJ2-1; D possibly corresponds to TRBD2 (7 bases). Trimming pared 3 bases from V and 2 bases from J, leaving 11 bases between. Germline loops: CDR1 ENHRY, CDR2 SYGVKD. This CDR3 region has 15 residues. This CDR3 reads CAISDGGGPYNEQFF. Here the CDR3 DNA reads TGTGCCATCAGTGATGGGGGGGGCCCCTACAATGAGCAGTTCTTC.

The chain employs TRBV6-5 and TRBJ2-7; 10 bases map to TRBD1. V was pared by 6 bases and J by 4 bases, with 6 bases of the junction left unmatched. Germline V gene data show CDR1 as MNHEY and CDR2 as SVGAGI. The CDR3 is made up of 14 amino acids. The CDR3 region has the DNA TGTGCCAGCAGCACCGGGACAGGGGAGTACGAGCAGTACTTC. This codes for CASSTGTGEYEQYF.

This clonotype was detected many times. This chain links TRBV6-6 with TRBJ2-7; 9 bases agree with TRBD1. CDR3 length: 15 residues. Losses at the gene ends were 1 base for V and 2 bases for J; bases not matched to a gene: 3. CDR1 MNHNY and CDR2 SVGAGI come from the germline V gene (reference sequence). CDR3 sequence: CASSYLDRGPYEQYF. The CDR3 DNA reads TGTGCCAGCAGTTACTTGGACAGGGGCCCCTACGAGCAGTACTTC.

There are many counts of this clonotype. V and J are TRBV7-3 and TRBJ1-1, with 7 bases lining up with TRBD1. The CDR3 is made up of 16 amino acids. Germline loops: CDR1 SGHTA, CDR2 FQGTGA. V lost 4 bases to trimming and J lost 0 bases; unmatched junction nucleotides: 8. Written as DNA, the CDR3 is TGTGCCAGCAGCTCAGGACAGGCCGGAATGAACACTGAAGCTTTCTTT. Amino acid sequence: CASSSGQAGMNTEAFF.

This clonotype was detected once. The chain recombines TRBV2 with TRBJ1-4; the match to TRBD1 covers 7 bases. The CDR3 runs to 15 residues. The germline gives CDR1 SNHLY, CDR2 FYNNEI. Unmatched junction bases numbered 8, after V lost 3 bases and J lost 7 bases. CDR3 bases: TGTGCCAGCAGTGAGGACAAGGGGGCGGTTGAAAAACTGTTTTTT. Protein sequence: CASSEDKGAVEKLFF.

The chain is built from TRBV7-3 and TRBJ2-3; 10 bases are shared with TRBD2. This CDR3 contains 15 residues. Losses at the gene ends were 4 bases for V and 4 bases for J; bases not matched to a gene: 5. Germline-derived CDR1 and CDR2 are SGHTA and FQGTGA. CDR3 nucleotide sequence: TGTGCCAGCAGCTACAGCGGGGGGGTCGCAGATACGCAGTATTTT. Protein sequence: CASSYSGGVADTQYF.

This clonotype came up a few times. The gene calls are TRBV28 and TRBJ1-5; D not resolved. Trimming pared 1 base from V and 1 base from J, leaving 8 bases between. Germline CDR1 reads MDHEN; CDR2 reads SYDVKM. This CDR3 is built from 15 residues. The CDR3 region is CASSLLGISNQPQHF. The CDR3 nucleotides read TGTGCCAGCAGTTTATTGGGGATAAGCAATCAGCCCCAGCATTTT.

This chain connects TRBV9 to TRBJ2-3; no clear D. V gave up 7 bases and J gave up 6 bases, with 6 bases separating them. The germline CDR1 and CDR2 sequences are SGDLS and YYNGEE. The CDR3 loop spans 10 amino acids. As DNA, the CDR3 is TGTGCCAGCGCTGGGGATACGCAGTATTTT. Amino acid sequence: CASAGDTQYF.

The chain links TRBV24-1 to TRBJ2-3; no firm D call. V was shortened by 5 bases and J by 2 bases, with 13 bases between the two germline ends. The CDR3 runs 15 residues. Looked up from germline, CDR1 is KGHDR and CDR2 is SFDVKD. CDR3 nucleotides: TGTGCCACCAGTGCCCACTTGCCCTCCACAGATACGCAGTATTTT. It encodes CATSAHLPSTDTQYF.

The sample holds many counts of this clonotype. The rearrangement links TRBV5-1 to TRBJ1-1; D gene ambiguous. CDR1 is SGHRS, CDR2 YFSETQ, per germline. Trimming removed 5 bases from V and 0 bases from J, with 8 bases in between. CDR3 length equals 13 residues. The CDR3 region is CASRMFMNTEAFF. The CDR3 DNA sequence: TGCGCCAGCAGGATGTTCATGAACACTGAAGCTTTCTTT. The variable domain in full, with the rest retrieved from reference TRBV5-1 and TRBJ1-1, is KAGVTQTPRYLIKTRGQQVTLSCSPISGHRSVSWYQQTPGQGLQFLFEYFSETQRNKGNFPGRFSGRQFSNSRSEMNVSTLELGDSALYLCASRMFMNTEAFFGQGTRLTVV.

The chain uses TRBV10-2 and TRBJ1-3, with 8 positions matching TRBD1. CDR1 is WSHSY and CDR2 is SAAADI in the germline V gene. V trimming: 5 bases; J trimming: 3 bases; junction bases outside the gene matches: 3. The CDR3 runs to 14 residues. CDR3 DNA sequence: TGCGCCAGCAGTCGGGGACAGGATGGAAACACCATATATTTT. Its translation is CASSRGQDGNTIYF.

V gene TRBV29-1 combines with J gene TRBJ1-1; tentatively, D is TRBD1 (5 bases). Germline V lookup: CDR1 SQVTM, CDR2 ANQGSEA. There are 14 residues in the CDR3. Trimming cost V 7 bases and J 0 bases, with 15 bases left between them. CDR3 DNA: TGCAGCGCCTCTCAGGGTGTCATGAACACTGAAGCTTTCTTT. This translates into CSASQGVMNTEAFF.

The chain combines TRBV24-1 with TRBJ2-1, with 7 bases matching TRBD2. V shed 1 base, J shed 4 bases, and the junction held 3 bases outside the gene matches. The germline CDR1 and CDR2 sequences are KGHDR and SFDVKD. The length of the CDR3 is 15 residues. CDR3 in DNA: TGTGCCACCAGTGATTTAGCGGGGAATTACAATGAGCAGTTCTTC. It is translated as CATSDLAGNYNEQFF.

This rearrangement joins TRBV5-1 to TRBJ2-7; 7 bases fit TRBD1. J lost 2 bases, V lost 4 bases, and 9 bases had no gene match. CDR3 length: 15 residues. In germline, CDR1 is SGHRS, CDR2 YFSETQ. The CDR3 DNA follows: TGCGCCAGCAGCCCTGGGGACAGTGCTGCCTACGAGCAGTACTTC. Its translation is CASSPGDSAAYEQYF.

CDR3 sequence reads: CASSALQREGVPDTQYF. CDR3 DNA sequence: TGTGCCAGCAGCGCTCTTCAGCGGGAGGGAGTCCCAGATACGCAGTATTTT. The genes are TRBV7-9 and TRBJ2-3; 10 bases agree with TRBD2. The CDR3 is 17 residues long. The V gene's germline CDR1 is SEHNR and CDR2 FQNEAQ (reference sequence). J was trimmed by 4 bases and V by 5 bases; bases with no gene match: 12.

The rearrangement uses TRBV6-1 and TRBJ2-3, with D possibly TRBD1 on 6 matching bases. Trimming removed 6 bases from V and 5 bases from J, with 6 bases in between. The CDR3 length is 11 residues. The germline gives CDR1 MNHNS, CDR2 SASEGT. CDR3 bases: TGTGCCAGCAGAGGGGGAGATACGCAGTATTTT. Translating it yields CASRGGDTQYF.

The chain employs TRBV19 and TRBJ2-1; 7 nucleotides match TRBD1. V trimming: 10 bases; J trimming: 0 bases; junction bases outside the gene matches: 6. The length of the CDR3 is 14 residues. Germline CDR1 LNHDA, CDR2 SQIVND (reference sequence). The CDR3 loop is CATANRGSYNEQFF. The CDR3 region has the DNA TGTGCCACCGCGAACAGGGGCTCCTACAATGAGCAGTTCTTC. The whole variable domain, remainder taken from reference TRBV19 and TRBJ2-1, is DGGITQSPKYLFRKEGQNVTLSCEQNLNHDAMYWYRQDPGQGLRLIYYSQIVNDFQKGDIAEGYSVSREKKESFPLTVTSAQKNPTAFYLCATANRGSYNEQFFGPGTRLTVL.

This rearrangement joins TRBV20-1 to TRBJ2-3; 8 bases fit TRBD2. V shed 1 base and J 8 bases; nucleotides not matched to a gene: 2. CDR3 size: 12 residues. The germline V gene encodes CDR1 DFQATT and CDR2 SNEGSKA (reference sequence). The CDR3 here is CSARVSGATQYF. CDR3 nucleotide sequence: TGCAGTGCTAGAGTTAGCGGGGCTACGCAGTATTTT.

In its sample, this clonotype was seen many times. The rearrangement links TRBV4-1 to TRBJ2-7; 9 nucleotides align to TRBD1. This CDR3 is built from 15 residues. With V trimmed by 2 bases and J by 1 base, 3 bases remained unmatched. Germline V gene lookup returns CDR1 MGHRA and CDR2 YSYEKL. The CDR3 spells CASSQSDRGSYEQYF. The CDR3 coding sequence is TGCGCCAGCAGCCAATCAGACAGGGGGTCCTACGAGCAGTACTTC.

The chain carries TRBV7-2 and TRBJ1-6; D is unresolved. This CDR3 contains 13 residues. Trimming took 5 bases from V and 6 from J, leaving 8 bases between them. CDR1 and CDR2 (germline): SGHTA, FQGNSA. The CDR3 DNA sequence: TGTGCCAGCAGCCGGCAGACTAATTCACCCCTCCACTTT. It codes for CASSRQTNSPLHF. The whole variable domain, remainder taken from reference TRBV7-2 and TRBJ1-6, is GAGVSQSPSNKVTEKGKDVELRCDPISGHTALYWYRQSLGQGLEFLIYFQGNSAPDKSGLPSDRFSAERTGGSVSTLTIQRTQQEDSAVYLCASSRQTNSPLHFGNGTRLTVT.

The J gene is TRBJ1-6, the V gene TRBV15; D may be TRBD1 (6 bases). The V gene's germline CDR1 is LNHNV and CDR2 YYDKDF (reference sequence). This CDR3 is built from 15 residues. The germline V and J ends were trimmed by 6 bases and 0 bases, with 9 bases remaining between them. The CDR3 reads CATRTGHSYNSPLHF. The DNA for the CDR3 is TGTGCCACCAGGACAGGCCACTCCTATAATTCACCCCTCCACTTT.

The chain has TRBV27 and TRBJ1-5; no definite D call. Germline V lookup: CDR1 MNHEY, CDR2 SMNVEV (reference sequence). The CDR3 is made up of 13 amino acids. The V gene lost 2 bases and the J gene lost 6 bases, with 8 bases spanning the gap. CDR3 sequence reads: CASSLGRAQPQHF. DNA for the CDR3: TGTGCCAGCAGTTTAGGAAGGGCTCAGCCCCAGCATTTT.

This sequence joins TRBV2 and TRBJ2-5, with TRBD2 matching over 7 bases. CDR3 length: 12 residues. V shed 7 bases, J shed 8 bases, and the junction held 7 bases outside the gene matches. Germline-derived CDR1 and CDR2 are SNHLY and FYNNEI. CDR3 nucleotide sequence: TGTGCCAGCACTGGACTAGTGCCCACCCAGTACTTC. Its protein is CASTGLVPTQYF.

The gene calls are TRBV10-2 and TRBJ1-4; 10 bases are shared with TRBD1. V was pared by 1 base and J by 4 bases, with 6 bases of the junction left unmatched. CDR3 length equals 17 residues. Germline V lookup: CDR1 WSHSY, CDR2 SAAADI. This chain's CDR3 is CASSEWGQGTLNEKLFF. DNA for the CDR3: TGCGCCAGCAGTGAGTGGGGACAGGGGACGCTTAATGAAAAACTGTTTTTT.

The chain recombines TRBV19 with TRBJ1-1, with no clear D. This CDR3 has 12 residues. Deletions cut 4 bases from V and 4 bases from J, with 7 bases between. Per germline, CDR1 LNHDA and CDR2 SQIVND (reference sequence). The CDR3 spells CASSTGFTEAFF. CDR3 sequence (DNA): TGTGCCAGTAGTACAGGTTTCACTGAAGCTTTCTTT.